This is a list of T cell receptor beta chains from one sample in a study of a mutant IDH1 vaccine in newly diagnosed glioma. The assay was immunoSEQ multiplex PCR, and TCRdb's table has in-frame clones only and misses some. The sample has approximately 92,000 clones, around 82% seen once. The sequencing used PBMCs, collected from a glioma patient treated with radiotherapy, temozolomide or both. Every receptor here comes from a woman in her 50s with glioma. The CDR3 runs from the conserved cysteine through the conserved F or W. A row's size may be missing; if present it is once, few, many or a size class.

v_gene	abundance	j_gene	len	CDR3aa
TRBV4-2	NA	TRBJ1-1	14	CASSQGQGNTEAFF
TRBV6-5	NA	TRBJ1-6	14	CASSTRTGDSPLHF
TRBV10-3	NA	TRBJ2-2	16	CAISESRVTLPGELFF
TRBV6-4	NA	TRBJ2-1	17	CASSDSLAGDLLSEQFF
TRBV4-3	NA	TRBJ2-5	14	CASSQDTGTKTQYF
TRBV2	few	TRBJ1-1	15	CASSSDSGMNTEAFF
TRBV6-6	NA	TRBJ2-7	15	CASSSTNPGTNEQYF
TRBV7-9	NA	TRBJ2-4	17	CASSLAQGSLAKNIQYF
TRBV7-8	NA	TRBJ1-5	14	CASSYRQGTQPQHF
TRBV10-3	NA	TRBJ1-6	15	CAISERQGPASPLHF
TRBV5-4	NA	TRBJ1-2	15	CASSDRAGALDGYTF
TRBV5-1	NA	TRBJ2-5	16	CASSLESGSRGETQYF
TRBV2	NA	TRBJ1-5	17	CASSRPGTGKGNQPQHF
TRBV5-1	NA	TRBJ1-5	15	CASSLEGNSNQPQHF
TRBV2	NA	TRBJ1-3	16	CASRDNRFISGNTIYF
TRBV29-1	NA	TRBJ1-2	13	CSVEKVRNYGYTF
TRBV19	NA	TRBJ2-7	13	CASSITSEYEQYF
TRBV18	once	TRBJ1-1	15	CASSPQTGEATEAFF
TRBV30	NA	TRBJ1-2	13	CAWSVVPNYGYTF
TRBV7-2	NA	TRBJ1-4	13	CASGLGPKEKLFF
TRBV2	once	TRBJ1-2	15	CASSEGQGTAYGYTF
TRBV9	NA	TRBJ1-2	15	CASSTQGAPNYGYTF
TRBV5-4	once	TRBJ2-3	14	CASSFERGTDTQYF
TRBV6-5	NA	TRBJ1-1	15	CASSYQDRANTEAFF
TRBV19	NA	TRBJ1-5	15	CASRLWTGGNQPQHF
TRBV7-9	NA	TRBJ1-1	11	CASSLSTEAFF
TRBV25-1	NA	TRBJ1-5	13	CASMSSLGQPQHF
TRBV9	NA	TRBJ1-2	15	CASSLAVGASTGYTF
TRBV7-9	NA	TRBJ1-2	14	CASSLEDRESGYTF
TRBV7-9	NA	TRBJ2-2	14	CASSLFMGTGELFF
TRBV29-1	once	TRBJ1-2	14	CSVLWLLRDYGYTF
TRBV4-1	once	TRBJ2-7	16	CASSQAEGGSSYEQYF
TRBV9	NA	TRBJ2-3	16	CASSVATGARTDTQYF
TRBV9	once	TRBJ1-2	13	CASSVDDFYGYTF
TRBV5-4	NA	TRBJ1-2	13	CASSLEGPYGYTF
TRBV6-1	NA	TRBJ1-1	11	CASSYGQSAFF
TRBV6-5	once	TRBJ1-1	13	CASSYSFNTEAFF
TRBV5-4	NA	TRBJ2-3	14	CASSPRQGTDTQYF
TRBV5-1	NA	TRBJ1-1	14	CASSFDGRDTEAFF
TRBV6-5	NA	TRBJ1-5	14	CASRTLAGNQPQHF
TRBV5-4	once	TRBJ1-2	14	CASSTGTGNYGYTF
TRBV7-9	NA	TRBJ2-1	15	CASSKQGSHYNEQFF
TRBV7-3	NA	TRBJ2-2	16	CASSPSGGANTGELFF
TRBV9	NA	TRBJ2-7	14	CASSVGGENHEQYF
TRBV5-1	NA	TRBJ2-1	14	CASSLAEFYNEQFF
TRBV9	NA	TRBJ1-1	14	CASSVAPIPTEAFF
TRBV5-1	medium-sized	TRBJ2-1	10	CASGTGEQFF
TRBV19	NA	TRBJ2-2	14	CASMTGANTGELFF
TRBV5-4	NA	TRBJ2-3	14	CASSPSGVTDTQYF